What follows describes a single TCR beta chain. Its antigen remains unidentified. TCRdb independently ran MiXCR on the 5' RACE reads; one entry per CDR3 protein. Of 640,000 or so distinct CDR3 sequences in the sample, 5.5% to 6.5% are singletons; the top ten hold under 2%. This sample was included in a study of identical twins. The V gene end was trimmed by 3 bases and the J gene end by 0 bases; junction bases not matched to a gene: 4. CDR1 and CDR2 (germline): MNHNS, SASEGT. The CDR3 is 16 amino acids. Study-wide results and caveats: Alpha sequences out of frame and shared by twins had excess low generation probability.

This receptor was identified in a man in his late teens or twenties in good health. The sample taken for sequencing was naive T cells sorted from blood. V usage is TRBV6-1 and J usage is TRBJ2-3, with 9 positions matching TRBD2. CDR3: CASSDLAGLSTDTQYF. DNA for the CDR3: TGTGCCAGCAGTGACCTAGCGGGACTCAGCACAGATACGCAGTATTTT.